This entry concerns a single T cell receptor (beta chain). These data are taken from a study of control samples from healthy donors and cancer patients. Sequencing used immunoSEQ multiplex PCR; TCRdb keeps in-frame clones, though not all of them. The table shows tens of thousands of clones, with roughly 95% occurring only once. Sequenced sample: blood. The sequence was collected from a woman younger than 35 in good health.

The CDR3 nucleotides are TGTGCCTGGAACGACAGGTCAGGGGGAGAGACCCAGTACTTC. It translates to CAWNDRSGGETQYF. The chain links TRBV30 to TRBJ2-5, with 7 bases matching TRBD1. In germline, CDR1 is GTSNPN, CDR2 SVGIG (reference sequence). The CDR3 runs 14 residues. The junction had 9 bases not matched to a gene; V was cut back by 4 bases and J by 4 bases.